Below, 20 T cell receptor beta chains from the same sample are listed, as sequenced in a study of blood T cells in healthy people across ages. The second PCR ran about 6 to 12 cycles with a sample-barcoded 5' primer and J-beta primers. Via MiXCR, TCRdb re-called the 5' RACE reads, giving one row per CDR3 protein. The table has around 1.5 million distinct CDR3 sequences, roughly 32% seen once. Source material: blood. The receptors were sampled from a young woman in good health.

This clonotype was counted a few times. This chain joins TRBV20-1 and TRBJ2-1, with a tentative D call TRBD1 (8 bases). Germline lookup yields CDR1 DFQATT and CDR2 SNEGSKA (reference sequence). Trimming took 2 bases from V and 7 from J, leaving 18 bases between them. This CDR3 comprises 15 residues. The CDR3 loop is CSARRGQGLPNEQFF. Here the CDR3 DNA reads TGCAGTGCTAGAAGAGGACAGGGACTACCAAATGAGCAGTTCTTC.

The chain is built from TRBV20-1 and TRBJ2-1; D is perhaps TRBD1 or TRBD2 (6 bases each). Germline CDR1 and CDR2: DFQATT and SNEGSKA (reference sequence). Trimming removed 6 bases from V and 9 bases from J, with 21 bases in between. This CDR3 is 14 amino acids long. CDR3 sequence: CSAHLGGSPTEQFF. CDR3 bases: TGCAGTGCCCATCTGGGGGGCTCGCCCACTGAGCAGTTCTTC.

This clonotype has just a few counts. This sequence joins TRBV6-5 and TRBJ2-5, with D unresolved. Germline CDR1 and CDR2: MNHEY and SVGAGI. The CDR3 contains 15 residues. V lost 0 bases and J lost 0, with 8 bases in between. CDR3 sequence reads: CASSYSGSYQETQYF. DNA of the CDR3: TGTGCCAGCAGTTACTCGGGGTCGTACCAAGAGACCCAGTACTTC.

This chain connects TRBV7-9 to TRBJ2-1, with TRBD1 as a possible D gene (6 bases). V was clipped by 4 bases and J by 10 bases, with 14 bases between them. Germline V gives CDR1 SEHNR, CDR2 FQNEAQ (reference sequence). This CDR3 has 13 amino acids. CDR3 residues: CASSYGTGTEQFF. Here the CDR3 DNA reads TGTGCCAGCAGCTACGGGACCGGGACAGAGCAGTTCTTC.

This rearrangement joins TRBV12-3 or TRBV12-4 to TRBJ2-3, with D hard to call. This CDR3 region has 14 residues. Trimming pared 3 bases from V and 5 bases from J, leaving 12 bases between. CDR3 DNA: TGTGCCAGCAGTTTTACTGGGATGATAGATACGCAGTATTTT. This codes for CASSFTGMIDTQYF.

The chain combines TRBV6-1 with TRBJ1-5, with D perhaps matching TRBD1 (5 bases). This CDR3 is built from 18 residues. Germline CDR1 MNHNS, CDR2 SASEGT. Trimming removed 4 bases at V and 0 bases at J, with 19 bases between. The CDR3 DNA reads TGTGCCAGCAGTGCAGCAATCGGGGGTACCGTTAGCAATCAGCCCCAGCATTTT. This sequence encodes CASSAAIGGTVSNQPQHF.

The chain joins TRBV2 to TRBJ1-6; TRBD1 matches at 9 bases. The CDR3 totals 17 residues. Losses at the gene ends were 6 bases for V and 0 bases for J; bases not matched to a gene: 6. CDR1 is SNHLY and CDR2 is FYNNEI in the germline V gene. The CDR3 protein is CASSPGTGSSYNSPLHF. The CDR3 bases are TGTGCCAGCAGCCCCGGGACAGGGAGCTCCTATAATTCACCCCTCCACTTT.

The chain combines TRBV20-1 with TRBJ1-2; D unresolved. There are 13 residues in the CDR3. With 0 bases removed from V and 5 bases from J, the gap between germline ends came to 10 bases. The V gene's germline CDR1 is DFQATT and CDR2 SNEGSKA (reference sequence). The CDR3 DNA sequence: TGCAGTGCTAGAGATCCAATCTCTTATGGCTACACCTTC. Translating it yields CSARDPISYGYTF.

This clonotype showed up just a few times. The chain joins TRBV21-1 to TRBJ2-7; the table's D call of TRBD1 was not tested on the DNA. TRBV21-1 is marked as a pseudogene. The length of the CDR3 is 13 residues. CDR3 nucleotide sequence: TGTGCCAGCAGCAAAGGTCGCGGGTGCGAGCAGTACTTC. Protein product: CASSKGRGCEQYF.

This clonotype was counted a few times. V and J are TRBV6-1 and TRBJ2-3; 10 nucleotides match TRBD2. The germline CDR1 and CDR2 sequences are MNHNS and SASEGT. The CDR3 has 14 amino acids. The junction had 4 bases not matched to a gene; V was cut back by 7 bases and J by 3 bases. The CDR3 sequence is CASKSGRDTDTQYF. Here the CDR3 DNA reads TGTGCCAGCAAGAGCGGGAGGGATACAGATACGCAGTATTTT.

The gene calls are TRBV27 and TRBJ1-4; D not certain. Germline V CDR1 and CDR2: MNHEY, SMNVEV (reference sequence). This CDR3 spans 13 amino acids. Trimming left V 2 bases short and J 2 bases short, with 3 bases between. The CDR3 loop is CASSLATNEKLFF. CDR3 DNA sequence: TGTGCCAGCAGTTTAGCTACTAATGAAAAACTGTTTTTT.

V and J are TRBV6-4 and TRBJ2-3; a weak D match, TRBD2 (5 bases). This CDR3 contains 16 residues. Trimming stripped 5 bases from V and 2 bases from J, with 17 bases between. Germline loops: CDR1 MRHNA, CDR2 SNTAGT. The CDR3 here is CASSPTQRKITDTQYF. CDR3 sequence (DNA): TGTGCCAGCAGTCCAACTCAGCGGAAAATCACAGATACGCAGTATTTT.

The chain couples TRBV10-2 to TRBJ2-5; D is possibly TRBD2 (6 bases). This CDR3 is 16 amino acids long. From germline, CDR1 is WSHSY and CDR2 SAAADI. V lost 3 bases to trimming and J lost 5 bases, with 19 bases between them. CDR3 bases: TGCGCCAGCAGTGAATGGCTAGTGGGAGGCCTGGAGACCCAGTACTTC. Its protein is CASSEWLVGGLETQYF.

The CDR3 reads CASSLGWREPQHF. The CDR3 nucleotides are TGTGCCAGCAGCTTAGGGTGGAGGGAGCCCCAGCATTTT. The chain is built from TRBV11-2 and TRBJ1-5; D not resolved. This CDR3 contains 13 residues. CDR1 SGHAT and CDR2 FQNNGV come from the germline V gene. V was shortened by 1 base and J by 8 bases, with 9 bases between the two germline ends.

The chain recombines TRBV7-2 with TRBJ1-2, with a weak D call TRBD1 (5 bases). Trimming removed 5 bases from V and 4 bases from J, with 11 bases in between. Germline V gives CDR1 SGHTA, CDR2 FQGNSA. The CDR3 covers 13 residues. CDR3 sequence reads: CASSRGISYGYTF. In nucleotides, the CDR3 is TGTGCCAGCAGCCGGGGGATTTCCTATGGCTACACCTTC. Filled out from reference TRBV7-2 and TRBJ1-2, the complete variable domain reads GAGVSQSPSNKVTEKGKDVELRCDPISGHTALYWYRQSLGQGLEFLIYFQGNSAPDKSGLPSDRFSAERTGGSVSTLTIQRTQQEDSAVYLCASSRGISYGYTFGSGTRLTVV.

The gene calls are TRBV7-2 and TRBJ1-2, with D uncertain. Germline values: CDR1 SGHTA, CDR2 FQGNSA. V shed 5 bases and J shed 3 bases, with 13 bases lying between them. The CDR3 is 14 amino acids. In DNA, the CDR3 is TGTGCCAGCAGCCCCAGGTGGGCGGACTATGGCTACACCTTC. Residues: CASSPRWADYGYTF.

This clonotype was counted a few times. The chain joins TRBV30 to TRBJ2-7; D might be TRBD1 or TRBD2, each matching 5 bases. The DNA end is more similar to TRBJ2-5, so the J call may be wrong. CDR1 and CDR2 (germline): GTSNPN, SVGIG (reference sequence). There are 14 residues in the CDR3. CDR3 nucleotide sequence: TGTGCCTGGAGCAGTGGTGGGGGTTTGGAGACCCAGTACTTC. Encoded protein: CAWSSGGGLETQYF.

In regard to this clonotype: The junction shows a germline mismatch at one end, possibly a read error. The genes are TRBV27 and TRBJ2-7; 12 bases align to TRBD2. CDR1 is MNHEY and CDR2 is SMNVEV in the germline V gene (reference sequence). This CDR3 is 16 amino acids long. As DNA, the CDR3 is TGTACCAGCAGTTTATCGAGACTAGCGGGAGTACGAGAGCAGTACTTC. Protein: CTSSLSRLAGVREQYF.

This clonotype was found a few times. The genes are TRBV4-1 and TRBJ1-2; TRBD1 is a possible D gene (5 bases). Trimming stripped 0 bases from V and 0 bases from J, with 14 bases between. There are 17 residues in the CDR3. Germline V CDR1 and CDR2: MGHRA, YSYEKL. This chain's CDR3 is CASSQESQGPTNYGYTF. The CDR3 DNA is TGCGCCAGCAGCCAAGAATCTCAGGGCCCTACTAACTATGGCTACACCTTC.

The rearrangement uses TRBV20-1 and TRBJ2-5; no firm D call. V lost 6 bases and J 7 bases, leaving 21 bases between the germline ends. Germline values: CDR1 DFQATT, CDR2 SNEGSKA (reference sequence). CDR3 length equals 14 residues. CDR3 sequence (DNA): TGCAGTGCCACCCAGGCCGCCAAGCCTGGGACCCAGTACTTC. Encoded protein: CSATQAAKPGTQYF.